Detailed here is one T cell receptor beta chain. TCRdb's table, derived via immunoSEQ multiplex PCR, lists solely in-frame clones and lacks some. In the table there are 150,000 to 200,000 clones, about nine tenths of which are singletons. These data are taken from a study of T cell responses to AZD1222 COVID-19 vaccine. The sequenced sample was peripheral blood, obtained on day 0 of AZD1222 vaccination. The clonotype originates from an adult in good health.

The CDR3 DNA sequence: TGTGCCAGCAGCAGCGGGGAAGTAGGCTACAATGAGCAGTTCTTC. Its protein product is CASSSGEVGYNEQFF. The V call is TRBV11-3, the J call TRBJ2-1; 7 nucleotides agree with TRBD2. Trimming took 5 bases from V and 3 from J; bases not matched to a gene: 7. The CDR3 is 15 residues long. The germline V gene has CDR1 SGHNT and CDR2 YENEEA.